This TCR beta chain is from a study of blood T cell repertoires in COVID-19. About the research overall: Samples came from the United States, Italy and Spain, spanning acute and convalescent COVID-19. In each case, the material was cDNA or gDNA derived from T cells, B-cell-depleted T cells, or PBMCs.

The CDR3 runs to 14 residues. CDR1 and CDR2 from the germline V gene are SEHNR and FQNEAQ (reference sequence). V was pared by 5 bases and J by 2 bases, with 10 bases between. In its sample, this clone was seen once. TCRdb's table, derived via immunoSEQ multiplex PCR, lists solely in-frame clones and lacks some. The sample holds approximately 150,000 clones, around 80% seen once. The V gene is TRBV7-9, the J gene TRBJ1-3; D unresolved. The source material was peripheral blood. The receptor was derived from a human donor with acute or convalescent COVID-19. The donor label of this sample is uncertain. The CDR3 DNA sequence: TGTGCCAGCAGCCCCGGGGTGACTGGAAACACCATATATTTT. This sequence encodes CASSPGVTGNTIYF.